The 26 T cell receptor beta chains below come from one sample, sequenced in a study of T-cell reconstitution after alpha-beta-depleted transplantation in children. It was with unique molecular identifiers that the TCRbeta library was prepared. MiXCR was run by TCRdb on the PCR reads, yielding one entry per CDR3 protein. The repertoire holds some 840,000 distinct CDR3 sequences, with around 17% as singletons. The sequences come from PBMCs, mostly from graft donor cells, collected 360 days after TCRalphabeta/CD19-depleted stem cell transplant. The receptors originated from a male patient younger than 18 who had a stem cell transplant for acute lymphoblastic leukemia, so the T cells may come from the graft donor.

A remark on this clonotype: Relative to the germline gene, one junction end is altered; a read error may explain this. V is TRBV27 and J is TRBJ1-6; D remains unclear. The CDR3 has 13 amino acids. Looked up from germline, CDR1 is MNHEY and CDR2 is SMNVEV (reference sequence). CDR3 loop: CASSFSNNSPLHF. The CDR3 coding sequence is TGTGCCAGCAGTTTCTCCAATAATTCACCCCTCCACTTT.

At least ten counts were recorded for this clonotype. V usage is TRBV7-6 and J usage is TRBJ2-1; TRBD2 might be the D (5 bases). V lost 5 bases, J lost 3 bases, and 8 bases lay in between. This CDR3 has 13 amino acids. CDR1 and CDR2 from the germline V gene are SGHVS and FNYEAQ. The CDR3 DNA reads TGTGCCAGCAGCCTTCGGGGCTACAATGAGCAGTTCTTC. It is translated as CASSLRGYNEQFF.

V gene TRBV29-1 combines with J gene TRBJ1-2; no reliable D call. The CDR3 length is 15 residues. V lost 6 bases and J lost 8, with 25 bases in between. Looked up from germline, CDR1 is SQVTM and CDR2 is ANQGSEA. CDR3 loop: CSVQISDGGLGGYTF. CDR3 sequence (DNA): TGCAGCGTACAGATTTCGGACGGTGGATTGGGGGGCTACACCTTC.

This clonotype was detected only a few times. This chain links TRBV4-1 with TRBJ2-7; no firm D call. Trimming left V 0 bases short and J 12 bases short, with 12 bases between. The CDR3 sequence is 12 residues long. Germline CDR1 reads MGHRA; CDR2 reads YSYEKL. The CDR3 region has the DNA TGCGCCAGCAGCCAAGAGATGGGTCCTTTGTACTTC. Amino acid sequence: CASSQEMGPLYF.

This clonotype was detected a few times. The chain recombines TRBV29-1 with TRBJ2-7; tentatively, D is TRBD1 (6 bases). V gave up 6 bases and J gave up 2 bases, with 14 bases separating them. CDR3 length equals 13 residues. CDR1 is SQVTM and CDR2 is ANQGSEA in the germline V gene. The CDR3 DNA sequence: TGCAGCGTGACAGGCGGTAGCACCTACGAGCAGTACTTC. It encodes CSVTGGSTYEQYF.

This clonotype has just a few counts. J is TRBJ2-7 and V is TRBV7-2; D possibly corresponds to TRBD2 (5 bases). The CDR3 covers 15 residues. Germline lookup yields CDR1 SGHTA and CDR2 FQGNSA. Trimming pared 5 bases from V and 0 bases from J, leaving 14 bases between. CDR3 nucleotides: TGTGCCAGCAGCCCGCCGGGGTTTAGCTCCTACGAGCAGTACTTC. Residues: CASSPPGFSSYEQYF.

V gene TRBV10-3 combines with J gene TRBJ2-5; D tentatively reads TRBD1 or TRBD2 (5 bases each). Germline CDR1 is ENHRY and CDR2 is SYGVKD. The length of the CDR3 is 14 residues. The V end lost 3 bases, the J end lost 5 bases, and 13 bases lay between the germline ends. The CDR3, as DNA: TGTGCCATCAGTGAAAAAGAGGGGCACGAGACCCAGTACTTC. Amino acids: CAISEKEGHETQYF.

Only a few counts were recorded for this clonotype. The chain combines TRBV20-1 with TRBJ1-3; D gene unclear. The ends were cut back, 3 bases at V and 4 bases at J, with 10 bases in the middle. Per germline, CDR1 DFQATT and CDR2 SNEGSKA (reference sequence). The CDR3 is 13 residues long. As DNA, the CDR3 is TGCAGTGCTAGTATGAGGTGGGGAAACACCATATATTTT. Translated, it gives CSASMRWGNTIYF.

V is TRBV7-3 and J is TRBJ1-1; the D is unclear. Per the germline V gene, CDR1 is SGHTA and CDR2 is FQGTGA. The CDR3 covers 15 residues. The V end lost 5 bases, the J end lost 0 bases, and 13 bases lay between the germline ends. The DNA for the CDR3 is TGTGCCAGCAGCCCCTATCTGCTGATGAACACTGAAGCTTTCTTT. Residues: CASSPYLLMNTEAFF.

The table lists this clonotype with a few counts. J is TRBJ1-5 and V is TRBV7-2; TRBD1 might be the D (5 bases). V was trimmed by 5 bases and J by 6 bases, leaving 17 bases between them. The CDR3 has 15 amino acids. The V gene's germline CDR1 is SGHTA and CDR2 FQGNSA. The CDR3 protein is CASSAGRSGVQPQHF. The DNA for the CDR3 is TGTGCCAGCAGCGCGGGACGGTCCGGGGTTCAGCCCCAGCATTTT.

The chain combines TRBV11-2 with TRBJ2-1; TRBD2 aligns across 13 bases. The CDR3 is 19 residues long. Germline CDR1 SGHAT, CDR2 FQNNGV. The junction had 12 bases not matched to a gene; V was cut back by 5 bases and J by 2 bases. The CDR3 here is CASSRWTSGSKGPYNEQFF. As DNA, the CDR3 is TGTGCCAGCAGCCGATGGACTAGCGGGAGTAAGGGCCCCTACAATGAGCAGTTCTTC.

In this sample, this clonotype turned up a few times. The V and J genes are TRBV25-1 and TRBJ2-7, with 11 bases fitting TRBD2. Germline trimming cut 7 bases from V and 2 bases from J; bases unmatched to any gene: 19. The germline CDR1 and CDR2 sequences are MGHDK and SYGVNS. CDR3 size: 19 residues. The CDR3 sequence is CASTGEGELAGEPPYEQYF. CDR3 DNA sequence: TGTGCCAGCACCGGTGAGGGGGAACTAGCGGGAGAACCGCCCTACGAGCAGTACTTC.

The V gene is TRBV7-8, the J gene TRBJ2-2; 9 bases are shared with TRBD2. Germline CDR1 is SGHVS and CDR2 is FQNEAQ. CDR3 length equals 18 residues. V shed 2 bases and J 4 bases; nucleotides not matched to a gene: 11. The CDR3: CASSLMEQAGGPTGELFF. Written as DNA, the CDR3 is TGTGCCAGCAGCTTAATGGAACAGGCGGGAGGGCCCACCGGGGAGCTGTTTTTT.

V and J are TRBV15 and TRBJ2-7, with D unclear. The CDR3 totals 17 residues. V was shortened by 0 bases and J by 0 bases, with 15 bases between the two germline ends. CDR1 is LNHNV, CDR2 YYDKDF, per germline (reference sequence). CDR3 in amino acids: CATSRDPMIGASYEQYF. The CDR3 nucleotides are TGTGCCACCAGCAGAGATCCTATGATCGGAGCCTCCTACGAGCAGTACTTC.

This clonotype was seen more than once but under ten times. The chain employs TRBV10-3 and TRBJ1-1; perhaps TRBD1 as D (6 bases). The V end was cut by 6 bases, the J end by 1 base, with 12 bases between. CDR1 is ENHRY, CDR2 SYGVKD, per germline. The CDR3 spans 14 residues. The chain's CDR3 is CAISIGGGNTEAFF. The CDR3 bases are TGTGCCATCAGCATCGGGGGCGGGAACACTGAAGCTTTCTTT.

The chain links TRBV24-1 to TRBJ2-1, with D possibly being TRBD2 (6 bases). CDR3 length: 19 residues. Trimming took off 6 bases at V and 8 bases at J, with 31 bases between the two ends. Germline CDR1 KGHDR, CDR2 SFDVKD. CDR3 in DNA: TGTGCCACCAGTAAGGGCCAAGGGACTTGGGAAGCGGGTTACCATGAGCAGTTCTTC. Translating gives CATSKGQGTWEAGYHEQFF.

This clonotype was seen only a few times. This chain uses TRBV2 with TRBJ2-1, with 8 bases identical to TRBD1. The germline gives CDR1 SNHLY, CDR2 FYNNEI. V was clipped by 6 bases and J by 2 bases; unmatched bases: 3. The CDR3 has 14 amino acids. For the CDR3, the DNA is TGTGCCAGCAGGGACAGGGATACCTACAATGAGCAGTTCTTC. Amino acid sequence: CASRDRDTYNEQFF.

The chain joins TRBV11-2 to TRBJ2-1; possibly TRBD2 for D (6 bases). This CDR3 is built from 17 residues. V lost 7 bases and J 0 bases, leaving 19 bases between the germline ends. Germline V CDR1 and CDR2: SGHAT, FQNNGV. The CDR3 region has the DNA TGTGCCAGCACTACTACAGCGGGTACCAGCTCCTACAATGAGCAGTTCTTC. It specifies CASTTTAGTSSYNEQFF.

The V gene is TRBV12-3 or TRBV12-4, the J gene TRBJ2-3, with 10 bases identical to TRBD2. CDR3 length equals 19 residues. The ends lost 1 base at V and 4 bases at J; junction bases unmatched: 14. This CDR3 reads CASSLVSRGLAAHPDTQYF. In nucleotides, the CDR3 is TGTGCCAGCAGTTTAGTGTCCCGAGGACTAGCGGCACATCCAGATACGCAGTATTTT.

The V and J genes are TRBV15 and TRBJ2-5; D remains unclear. Per germline, CDR1 LNHNV and CDR2 YYDKDF (reference sequence). Trimming stripped 1 base from V and 2 bases from J, with 14 bases between. The CDR3 totals 16 residues. As DNA, the CDR3 is TGTGCCACCAGCAGAGCTCGAGCGTTGTGGCAAGAGACCCAGTACTTC. Protein sequence: CATSRARALWQETQYF. Variable domain in full (rest from reference TRBV15 and TRBJ2-5): DAMVIQNPRYQVTQFGKPVTLSCSQTLNHNVMYWYQQKSSQAPKLLFHYYDKDFNNEADTPDNFQSRRPNTSFCFLDIRSPGLGDTAMYLCATSRARALWQETQYFGPGTRLLVL.

This clonotype was seen many times. This chain joins TRBV9 and TRBJ2-7; 7 bases line up with TRBD1. V shed 3 bases and J 4 bases; nucleotides not matched to a gene: 13. The CDR3 is 16 residues long. Germline CDR1 SGDLS, CDR2 YYNGEE. CDR3 sequence (DNA): TGTGCCAGCAGCGAAACCCCGGGACAGAAACCTTACGAGCAGTACTTC. Translation gives CASSETPGQKPYEQYF.

The chain has TRBV30 and TRBJ2-1, with D maybe TRBD1 (5 bases). The germline V gene has CDR1 GTSNPN and CDR2 SVGIG (reference sequence). Between the trimmed V and J ends, which lost 5 bases and 4 bases, there was a span of 15 bases. The CDR3 totals 14 residues. This CDR3 reads CAWSWTRMYNEQFF. CDR3 bases: TGTGCCTGGTCGTGGACAAGGATGTACAATGAGCAGTTCTTC.

V and J are TRBV6-2 or TRBV6-3 and TRBJ2-7; possible D gene TRBD1, 5 bases. V lost 5 bases and J lost 6, with 11 bases in between. Per germline, CDR1 MNHEY and CDR2 SVGEGT. This CDR3 comprises 12 residues. CDR3 in amino acids: CASSSSRVEQYF. The CDR3 DNA reads TGTGCCAGCAGTAGCTCCAGGGTCGAGCAGTACTTC.

The V and J genes are TRBV14 and TRBJ1-2, with D possibly matching TRBD1 (5 bases). CDR1 is SGHDN, CDR2 FVKESK, per germline. V gave up 4 bases and J gave up 7 bases, with 19 bases separating them. CDR3 length: 15 residues. The CDR3 coding sequence is TGTGCCAGCAGCCCCCTTTTTGACAGAAGATCTGGCTACACCTTC. This encodes CASSPLFDRRSGYTF.

The rearrangement links TRBV6-1 to TRBJ2-3; the match to TRBD1 covers 8 bases. The CDR3 runs to 15 residues. Germline V gene lookup returns CDR1 MNHNS and CDR2 SASEGT. V lost 6 bases, J lost 6 bases, and 11 bases stayed unmatched. As DNA, the CDR3 is TGTGCCAGCAGCCGCCAGGGGGCTCGATTGGATACGCAGTATTTT. As protein: CASSRQGARLDTQYF.

This clonotype was counted only a few times. The chain is built from TRBV7-2 and TRBJ2-1, with D perhaps TRBD2 (6 bases). V was shortened by 2 bases and J by 6 bases, with 11 bases between the two germline ends. The CDR3 sequence is 14 residues long. Germline loops: CDR1 SGHTA, CDR2 FQGNSA. Here the CDR3 reads CASSLQAGSNEQFF. The CDR3 nucleotides read TGTGCCAGCAGCTTACAGGCGGGGAGCAATGAGCAGTTCTTC.